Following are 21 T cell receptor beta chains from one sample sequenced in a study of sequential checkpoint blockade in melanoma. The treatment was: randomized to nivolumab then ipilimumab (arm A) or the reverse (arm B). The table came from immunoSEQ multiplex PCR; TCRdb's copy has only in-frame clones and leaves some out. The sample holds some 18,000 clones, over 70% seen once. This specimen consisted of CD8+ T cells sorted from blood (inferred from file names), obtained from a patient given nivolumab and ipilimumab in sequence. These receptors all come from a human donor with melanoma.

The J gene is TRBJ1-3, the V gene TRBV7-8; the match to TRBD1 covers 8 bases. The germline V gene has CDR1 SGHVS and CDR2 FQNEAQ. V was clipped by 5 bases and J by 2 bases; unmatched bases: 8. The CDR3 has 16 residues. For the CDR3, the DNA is TGTGCCAGCAGCCCCCGGACAGGGTGGGCTGGAAACACCATATATTTT. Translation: CASSPRTGWAGNTIYF.

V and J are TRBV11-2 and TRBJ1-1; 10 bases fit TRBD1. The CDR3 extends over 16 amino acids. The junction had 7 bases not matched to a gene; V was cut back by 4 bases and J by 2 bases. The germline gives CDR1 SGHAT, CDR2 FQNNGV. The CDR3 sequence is CASSYDRGQTNTEAFF. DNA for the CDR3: TGTGCCAGCAGCTATGACAGGGGGCAAACTAACACTGAAGCTTTCTTT.

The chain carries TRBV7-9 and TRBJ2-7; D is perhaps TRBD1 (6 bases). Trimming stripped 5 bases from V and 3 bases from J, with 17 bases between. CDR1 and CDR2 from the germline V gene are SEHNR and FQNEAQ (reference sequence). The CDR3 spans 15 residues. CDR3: CASSASGHLYYEQYF. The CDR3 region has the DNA TGTGCCAGCAGCGCTTCGGGACACCTTTACTACGAGCAGTACTTC.

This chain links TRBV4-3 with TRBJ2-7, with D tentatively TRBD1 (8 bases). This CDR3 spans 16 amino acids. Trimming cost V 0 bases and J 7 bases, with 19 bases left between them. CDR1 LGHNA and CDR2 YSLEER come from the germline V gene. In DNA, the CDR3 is TGCGCCAGCAGCCAAGAGGGAGGGCAGGGGGCGCTTGAGCAGTACTTC. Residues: CASSQEGGQGALEQYF.

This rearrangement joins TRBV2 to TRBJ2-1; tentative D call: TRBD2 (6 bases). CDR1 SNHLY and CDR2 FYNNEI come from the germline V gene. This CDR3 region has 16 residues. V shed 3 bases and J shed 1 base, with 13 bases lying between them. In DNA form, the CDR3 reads TGTGCCAGCAGTGACCTCACCGGGACTTCCTACAATGAGCAGTTCTTC. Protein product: CASSDLTGTSYNEQFF.

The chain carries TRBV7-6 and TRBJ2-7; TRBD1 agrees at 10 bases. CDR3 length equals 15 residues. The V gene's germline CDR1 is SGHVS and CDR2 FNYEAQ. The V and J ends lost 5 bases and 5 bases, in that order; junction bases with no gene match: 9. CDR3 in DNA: TGTGCCAGCAGCCCCAGGGACAGGGGAGTGGACGAGCAGTACTTC. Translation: CASSPRDRGVDEQYF.

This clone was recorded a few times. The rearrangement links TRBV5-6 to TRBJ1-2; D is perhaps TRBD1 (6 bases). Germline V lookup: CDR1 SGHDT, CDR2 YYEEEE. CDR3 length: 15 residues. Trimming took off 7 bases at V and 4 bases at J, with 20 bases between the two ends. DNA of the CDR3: TGTGCCAGCGAGTGGAGAGCAGGGGCATCCTATGGCTACACCTTC. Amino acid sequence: CASEWRAGASYGYTF. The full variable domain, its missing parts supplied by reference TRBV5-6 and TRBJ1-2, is DAGVTQSPTHLIKTRGQQVTLRCSPKSGHDTVSWYQQALGQGPQFIFQYYEEEERQRGNFPDRFSGHQFPNYSSELNVNALLLGDSALYLCASEWRAGASYGYTFGSGTRLTVV.

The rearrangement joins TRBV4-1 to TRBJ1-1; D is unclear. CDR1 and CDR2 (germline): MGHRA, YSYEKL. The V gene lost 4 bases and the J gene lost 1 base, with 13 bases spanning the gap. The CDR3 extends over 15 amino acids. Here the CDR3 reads CASSRSTGRNTEAFF. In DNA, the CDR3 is TGCGCCAGCAGCCGTAGTACCGGGAGGAACACTGAAGCTTTCTTT.

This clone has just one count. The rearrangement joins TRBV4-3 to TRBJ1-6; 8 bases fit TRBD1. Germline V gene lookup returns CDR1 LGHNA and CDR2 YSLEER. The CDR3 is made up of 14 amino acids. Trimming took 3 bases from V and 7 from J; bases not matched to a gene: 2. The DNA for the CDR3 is TGCGCCAGCAGCCAGACAGGGGTAAATTCACCCCTCCACTTT. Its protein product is CASSQTGVNSPLHF.

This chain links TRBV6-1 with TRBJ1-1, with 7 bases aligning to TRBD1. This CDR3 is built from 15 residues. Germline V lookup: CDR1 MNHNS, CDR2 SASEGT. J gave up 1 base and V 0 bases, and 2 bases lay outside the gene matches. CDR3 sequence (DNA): TGTGCCAGCAGTGAAGCGACAGGGAGGAACACTGAAGCTTTCTTT. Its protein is CASSEATGRNTEAFF.

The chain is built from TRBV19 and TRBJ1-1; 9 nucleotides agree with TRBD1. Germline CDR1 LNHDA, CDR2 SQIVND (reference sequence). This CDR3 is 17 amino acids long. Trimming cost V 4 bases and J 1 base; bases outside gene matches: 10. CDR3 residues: CASSTGQGNLWNTEAFF. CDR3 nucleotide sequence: TGTGCCAGTAGTACCGGACAGGGGAATTTATGGAACACTGAAGCTTTCTTT.

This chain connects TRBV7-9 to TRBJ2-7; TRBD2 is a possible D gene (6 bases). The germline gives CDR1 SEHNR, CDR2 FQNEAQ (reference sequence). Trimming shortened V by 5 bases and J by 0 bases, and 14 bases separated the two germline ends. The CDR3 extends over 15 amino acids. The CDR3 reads CASSPTGSSSYEQYF. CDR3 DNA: TGTGCCAGCAGCCCGACCGGGAGTAGCTCCTACGAGCAGTACTTC.

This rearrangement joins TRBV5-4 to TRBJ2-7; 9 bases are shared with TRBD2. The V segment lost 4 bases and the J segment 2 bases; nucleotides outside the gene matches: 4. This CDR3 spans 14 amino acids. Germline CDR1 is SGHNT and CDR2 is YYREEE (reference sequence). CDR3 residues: CASSLTSGAYEQYF. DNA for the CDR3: TGTGCCAGCAGCCTGACTAGCGGAGCCTACGAGCAGTACTTC.

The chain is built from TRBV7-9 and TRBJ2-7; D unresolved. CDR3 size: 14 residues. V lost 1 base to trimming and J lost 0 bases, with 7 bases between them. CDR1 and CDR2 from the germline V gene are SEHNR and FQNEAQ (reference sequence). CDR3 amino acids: CASSLGALSYEQYF. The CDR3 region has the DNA TGTGCCAGCAGCTTAGGGGCCCTCTCCTACGAGCAGTACTTC.

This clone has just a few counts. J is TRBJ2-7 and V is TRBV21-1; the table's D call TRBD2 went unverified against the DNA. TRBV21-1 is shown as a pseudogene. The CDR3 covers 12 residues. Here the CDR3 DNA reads TGTCTTACTAGCGGGGGGACCTACGAGCAGTACTTC. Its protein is CLTSGGTYEQYF.

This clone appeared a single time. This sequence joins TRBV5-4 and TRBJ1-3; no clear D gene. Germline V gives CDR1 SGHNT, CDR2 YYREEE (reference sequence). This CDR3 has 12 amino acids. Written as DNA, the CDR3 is TGTGCTTGCGCGGCTGGAGGAAACACCATATATTTT. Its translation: CACAAGGNTIYF.

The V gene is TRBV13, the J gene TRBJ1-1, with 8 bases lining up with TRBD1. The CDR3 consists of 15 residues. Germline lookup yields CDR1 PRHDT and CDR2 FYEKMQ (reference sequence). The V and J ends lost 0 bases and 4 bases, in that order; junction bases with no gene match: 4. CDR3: CASSLGGQGSTEAFF. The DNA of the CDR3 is TGTGCCAGCAGCTTAGGAGGACAGGGTAGCACTGAAGCTTTCTTT.

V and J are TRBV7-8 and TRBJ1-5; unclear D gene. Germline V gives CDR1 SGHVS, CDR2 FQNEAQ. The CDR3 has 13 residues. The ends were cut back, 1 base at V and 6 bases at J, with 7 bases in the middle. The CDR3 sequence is CASSLGGIQPQHF. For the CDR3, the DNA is TGTGCCAGCAGCTTAGGAGGGATTCAGCCCCAGCATTTT.

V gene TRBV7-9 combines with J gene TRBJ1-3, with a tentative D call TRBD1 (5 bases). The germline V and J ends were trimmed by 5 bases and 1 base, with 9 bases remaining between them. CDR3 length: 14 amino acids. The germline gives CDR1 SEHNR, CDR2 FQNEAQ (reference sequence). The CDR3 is CASSRQRSGNTIYF. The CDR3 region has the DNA TGTGCCAGCAGCCGACAGCGATCTGGAAACACCATATATTTT.

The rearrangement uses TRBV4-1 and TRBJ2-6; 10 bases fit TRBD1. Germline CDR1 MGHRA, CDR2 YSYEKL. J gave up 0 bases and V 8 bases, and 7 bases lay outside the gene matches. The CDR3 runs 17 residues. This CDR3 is CASGGTGASSGANVLTF. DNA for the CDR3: TGCGCCAGCGGGGGGACAGGGGCCTCCTCTGGGGCCAACGTCCTGACTTTC.

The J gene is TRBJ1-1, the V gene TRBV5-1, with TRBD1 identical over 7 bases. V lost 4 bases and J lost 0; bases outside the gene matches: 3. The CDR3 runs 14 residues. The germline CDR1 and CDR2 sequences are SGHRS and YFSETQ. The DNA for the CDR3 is TGCGCCAGCAGCCGCGACAGGGTGAACACTGAAGCTTTCTTT. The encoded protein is CASSRDRVNTEAFF.